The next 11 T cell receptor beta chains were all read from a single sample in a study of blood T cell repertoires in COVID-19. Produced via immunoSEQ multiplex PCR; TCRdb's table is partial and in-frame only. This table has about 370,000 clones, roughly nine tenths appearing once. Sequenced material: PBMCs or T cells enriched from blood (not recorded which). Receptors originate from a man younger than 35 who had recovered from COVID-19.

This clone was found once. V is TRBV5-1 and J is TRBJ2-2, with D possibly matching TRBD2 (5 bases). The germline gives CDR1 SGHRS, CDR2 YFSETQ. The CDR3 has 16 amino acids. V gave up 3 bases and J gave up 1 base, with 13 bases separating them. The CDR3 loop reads CASSSVPGMNTGELFF. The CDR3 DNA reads TGCGCCAGCAGCTCGGTGCCGGGAATGAACACCGGGGAGCTGTTTTTT.

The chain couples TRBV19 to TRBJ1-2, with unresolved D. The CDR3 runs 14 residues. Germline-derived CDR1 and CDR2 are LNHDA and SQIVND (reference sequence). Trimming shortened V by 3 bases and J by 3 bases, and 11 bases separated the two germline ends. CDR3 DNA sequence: TGTGCCAGTAGTATTGAACGGGGTGACTATGGCTACACCTTC. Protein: CASSIERGDYGYTF.

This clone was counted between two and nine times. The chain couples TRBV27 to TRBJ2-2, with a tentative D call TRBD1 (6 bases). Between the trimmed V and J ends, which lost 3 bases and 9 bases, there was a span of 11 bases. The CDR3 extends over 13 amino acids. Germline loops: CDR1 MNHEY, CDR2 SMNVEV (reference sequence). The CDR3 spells CASSFQGRRELFF. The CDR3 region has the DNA TGTGCCAGCAGTTTTCAGGGGCGCCGGGAGCTGTTTTTT.

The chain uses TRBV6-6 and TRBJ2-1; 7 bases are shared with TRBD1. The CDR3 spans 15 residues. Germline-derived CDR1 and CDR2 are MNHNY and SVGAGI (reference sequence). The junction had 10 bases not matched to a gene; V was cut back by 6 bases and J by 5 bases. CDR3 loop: CASSDTGTVNNEQFF. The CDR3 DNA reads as TGTGCCAGCAGCGATACCGGGACAGTAAACAATGAGCAGTTCTTC.

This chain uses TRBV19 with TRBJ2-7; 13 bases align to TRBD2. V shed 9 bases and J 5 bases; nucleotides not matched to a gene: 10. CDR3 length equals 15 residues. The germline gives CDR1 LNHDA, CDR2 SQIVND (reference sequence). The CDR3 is CASQPGTSGINEQYF. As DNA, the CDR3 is TGTGCCAGCCAACCGGGGACTAGCGGGATCAACGAGCAGTACTTC.

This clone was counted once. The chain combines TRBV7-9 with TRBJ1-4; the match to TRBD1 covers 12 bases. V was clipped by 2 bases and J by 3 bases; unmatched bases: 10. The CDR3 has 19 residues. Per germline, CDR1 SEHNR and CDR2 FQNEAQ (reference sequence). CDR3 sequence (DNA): TGTGCCAGCAGCTTATTCGGGACAGGGGGCCTTGGGGCTAATGAAAAACTGTTTTTT. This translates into CASSLFGTGGLGANEKLFF.

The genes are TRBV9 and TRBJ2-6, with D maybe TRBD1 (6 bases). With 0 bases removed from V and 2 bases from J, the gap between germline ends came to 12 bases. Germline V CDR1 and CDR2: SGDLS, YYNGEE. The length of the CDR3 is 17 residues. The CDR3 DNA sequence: TGTGCCAGCAGCGTAGTTACAGGGATTACTGGGGCCAACGTCCTGACTTTC. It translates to CASSVVTGITGANVLTF.

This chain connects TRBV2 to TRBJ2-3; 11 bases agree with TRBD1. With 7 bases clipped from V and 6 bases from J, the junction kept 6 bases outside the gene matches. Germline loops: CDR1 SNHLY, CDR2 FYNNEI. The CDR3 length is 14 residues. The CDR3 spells CASNQDRGPDTQYF. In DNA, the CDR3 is TGTGCCAGCAATCAGGACAGGGGGCCGGATACGCAGTATTTT.

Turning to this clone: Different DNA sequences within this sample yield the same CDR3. CDR3 sequence (DNA): TGTGCCATCAGTGGGCGGGAGAACACTGAAGCTTTCTTT. Its protein product is CAISGRENTEAFF. The chain has TRBV10-3 and TRBJ1-1; D is undetermined. Looked up from germline, CDR1 is ENHRY and CDR2 is SYGVKD. The CDR3 is 13 amino acids. Trimming shortened V by 4 bases and J by 1 base, and 7 bases separated the two germline ends.

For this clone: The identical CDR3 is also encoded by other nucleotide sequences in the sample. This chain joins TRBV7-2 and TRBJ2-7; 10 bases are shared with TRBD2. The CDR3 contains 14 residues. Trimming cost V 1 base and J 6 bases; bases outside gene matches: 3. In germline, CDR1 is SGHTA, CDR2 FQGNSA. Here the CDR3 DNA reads TGTGCCAGCAGCTTAGGGCTAGCGGGAGCCGAGCAGTACTTC. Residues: CASSLGLAGAEQYF. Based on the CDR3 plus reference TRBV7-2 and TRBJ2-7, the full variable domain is GAGVSQSPSNKVTEKGKDVELRCDPISGHTALYWYRQSLGQGLEFLIYFQGNSAPDKSGLPSDRFSAERTGGSVSTLTIQRTQQEDSAVYLCASSLGLAGAEQYFGPGTRLTVT.

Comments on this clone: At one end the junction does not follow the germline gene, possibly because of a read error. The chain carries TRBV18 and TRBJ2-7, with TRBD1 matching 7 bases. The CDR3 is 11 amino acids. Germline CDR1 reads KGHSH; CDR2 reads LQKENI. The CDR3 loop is CASSEGDSSFF. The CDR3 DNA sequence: TGTGCCAGCTCAGAGGGGGACAGCTCCTTTTTC.